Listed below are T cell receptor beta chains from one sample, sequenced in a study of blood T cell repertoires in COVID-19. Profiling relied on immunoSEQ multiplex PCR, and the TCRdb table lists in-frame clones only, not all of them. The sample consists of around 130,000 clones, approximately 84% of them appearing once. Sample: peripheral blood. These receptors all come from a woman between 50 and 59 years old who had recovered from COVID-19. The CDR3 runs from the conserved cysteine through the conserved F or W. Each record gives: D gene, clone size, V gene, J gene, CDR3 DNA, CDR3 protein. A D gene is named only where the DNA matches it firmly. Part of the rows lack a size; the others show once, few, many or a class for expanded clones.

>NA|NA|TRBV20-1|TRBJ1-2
TGCAGTGCTAGTTGGTACAGTGGCTACACCTTC
CSASWYSGYTF
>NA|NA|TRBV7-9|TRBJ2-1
TGTGCCAGCAGCCGGGGATGGGCAACCAATGAGCAGTTCTTC
CASSRGWATNEQFF
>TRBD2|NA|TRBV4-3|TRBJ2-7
TGCGCCAGCAGCCCTAGCGGGCAATACAGCTACGAGCAGTACTTC
CASSPSGQYSYEQYF
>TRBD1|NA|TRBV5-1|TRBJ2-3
TGCGCCAGCAGCGCCCCGGGACAGGGGGCTGATACGCAGTATTTT
CASSAPGQGADTQYF
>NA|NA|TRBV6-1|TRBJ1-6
TGTGCCAGCAGTGAAGCGTTACAGGAATATAATTCACCCCTCCACTTT
CASSEALQEYNSPLHF
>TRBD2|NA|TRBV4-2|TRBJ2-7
TGTGCCAGCAGCCACTTCCCAGCGGGAGCCAACTACGAGCAGTACTTC
CASSHFPAGANYEQYF
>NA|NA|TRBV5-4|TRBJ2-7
TGTGCCAGCAGCCTGGGGGTAGGAGTTCCCACCGAGCAGTACTTC
CASSLGVGVPTEQYF
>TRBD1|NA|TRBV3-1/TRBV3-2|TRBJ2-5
TGTGCCAGCAGCCAAGAATACGAACCGGACAGGGCCTCGGGGACCCAGTACTTC
CASSQEYEPDRASGTQYF
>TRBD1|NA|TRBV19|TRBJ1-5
TGTGTCAGTAGTGGACAGGGAAATCAGCCCCAGCATTTT
CVSSGQGNQPQHF
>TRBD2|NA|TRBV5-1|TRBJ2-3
TGCGCCAGCAGCACCGGGGGACTAGCGGGAGCGACAGATACGCAGTATTTT
CASSTGGLAGATDTQYF
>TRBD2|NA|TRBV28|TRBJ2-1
TGTGCCAGCAGTTTCGCTAGCGGGAGAGGGTCCTACAATGAGCAGTTCTTC
CASSFASGRGSYNEQFF
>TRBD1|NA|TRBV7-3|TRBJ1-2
TGTGCCAGCAGCGTCTCTTCGGGACAGGGATTTGGCTACACCTTC
CASSVSSGQGFGYTF
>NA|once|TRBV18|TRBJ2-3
TGTGCCAGCTCACCCAAACTAGGCGGGAGCACAGATACGCAGTATTTT
CASSPKLGGSTDTQYF
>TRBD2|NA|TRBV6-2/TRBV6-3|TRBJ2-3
TGTGCCAGCAGTCCGGGACTACCCGCGGGTACGCAGTATTTT
CASSPGLPAGTQYF
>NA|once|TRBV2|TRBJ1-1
TGTGCCAGCAGGGTGACAGAGAACACTGAAGCTTTCTTT
CASRVTENTEAFF
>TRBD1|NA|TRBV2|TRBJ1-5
TGTGCCAGCAGTGAGGAGGGGGCAGGTCAGCCCCAGCATTTT
CASSEEGAGQPQHF
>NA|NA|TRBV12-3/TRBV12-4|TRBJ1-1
TGTGCCAGCAGTAGATGGCGGACTGAAGCTTTCTTT
CASSRWRTEAFF
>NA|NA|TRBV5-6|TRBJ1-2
TGTGCCAGCAGCTTGGGGACACTCTATGGCTACACCTTC
CASSLGTLYGYTF
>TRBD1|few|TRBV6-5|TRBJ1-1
TGTGCCAGCCAGGGACAGGGGGCTAGTGAAGCTTTCTTT
CASQGQGASEAFF
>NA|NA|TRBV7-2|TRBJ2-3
TGTGCCAGCAGCCCCCGGGACTTAGGTCGGCAGTATTTT
CASSPRDLGRQYF
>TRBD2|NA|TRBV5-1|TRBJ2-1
TGCGCCAGCAGCTCCGGGACTAGCGGGACAGATGAGCAGTTCTTC
CASSSGTSGTDEQFF
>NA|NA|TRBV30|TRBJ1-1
TGTGCCTGGAGCCGGAGCGCTGAAGCTTTCTTT
CAWSRSAEAFF
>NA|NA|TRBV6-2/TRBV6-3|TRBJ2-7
TGTGCCAGCAGTTTAAGGGCAGGGGCCTACTCCGAGCAGTACTTC
CASSLRAGAYSEQYF
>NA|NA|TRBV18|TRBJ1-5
TGTGCCAGCTCAGAACAGGAAAGCAATCAGCCCCAGCATTTT
CASSEQESNQPQHF
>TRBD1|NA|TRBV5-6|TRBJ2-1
TGTGCCAGCAGCTTGGCCGACAGGGTCAGCCCCTACAATGAGCAGTTCTTC
CASSLADRVSPYNEQFF
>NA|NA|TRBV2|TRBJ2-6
TGTGCCAGCACCCCTATCCCGACTGGGGCCAACGTCCTGACTTTC
CASTPIPTGANVLTF
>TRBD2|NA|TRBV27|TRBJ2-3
TGTGCCAGCAGTTTAGCGGGAGTAGTAGATACGCAGTATTTT
CASSLAGVVDTQYF
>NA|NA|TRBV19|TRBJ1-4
TGTGCCAGTATGGCATTTTCAACTAATGAAAAACTGTTTTTT
CASMAFSTNEKLFF
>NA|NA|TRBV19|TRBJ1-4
TGTGCCAGTAGTCCGCGAGGAAGTTACGAAAAACTGTTTTTT
CASSPRGSYEKLFF
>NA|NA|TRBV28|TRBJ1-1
TGTGCCAGCTACCAGGAGAACACTGAAGCTTTCTTT
CASYQENTEAFF
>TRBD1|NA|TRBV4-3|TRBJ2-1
TGCGCCAGCAGCCAAAACAGGGGGCTTAACGATGAGCAGTTCTTC
CASSQNRGLNDEQFF
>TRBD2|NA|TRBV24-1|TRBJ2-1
TGTGCCACCAGTGACGACCTAGCGGAGGCCTACAATGAGCAGTTCTTC
CATSDDLAEAYNEQFF
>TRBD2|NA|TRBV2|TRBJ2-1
TGTGCCAGCAGTGAAGGACTAGCGGGAGTGAGCAATGAGCAGTTCTTC
CASSEGLAGVSNEQFF
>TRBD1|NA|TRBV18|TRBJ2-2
TGTGCCAGCTCACCACGGTCGACAGGGGGTACCGGGGAGCTGTTTTTT
CASSPRSTGGTGELFF
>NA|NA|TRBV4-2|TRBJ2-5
TGTGCCAGCAGCCAAGATCCCAACTCCCGGGAGACCCAGTACTTC
CASSQDPNSRETQYF
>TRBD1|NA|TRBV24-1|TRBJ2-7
TGTGCCACCAGTACAGGGGGCGAGCAGTACTTC
CATSTGGEQYF